Given below is one T cell receptor (beta chain) in context. The antigen is undetermined. With 4 bases clipped from V and 3 bases from J, the junction kept 6 bases outside the gene matches. Germline assignment: CDR1 KGHSH and CDR2 LQKENI. CDR3 length equals 15 residues. This sample was taken from a study of cytomegalovirus exposure and HLA in healthy donors. PCR involved 60 Vbeta and 13 Jbeta primers. Sequencing was performed with immunoSEQ multiplex PCR; in TCRdb, only in-frame clones are kept and a portion is missing. This sample carries 140,000 to 150,000 clones, with 0.9% to 1% going to the ten biggest clones. Study conclusions and caveats: As confirmed in vitro, a few CMV-associated chains were specific for CMV antigens.

The sample comprised PBMCs. This TCR came from a male donor in good health and CMV-seronegative. The rearrangement joins TRBV18 to TRBJ2-7; 10 bases map to TRBD1. CDR3 sequence (DNA): TGTGCCAGCTCACTGACAGGGGGCGCACTCTACGAGCAGTACTTC. Protein sequence: CASSLTGGALYEQYF.